Here is one T cell receptor beta chain with its context. This entry is derived from a study of T cell clones after liver transplantation. Sequencing was performed with immunoSEQ multiplex PCR; in TCRdb, only in-frame clones are kept and a portion is missing. The table lists about 120,000 clones, 90% of them singletons. V shed 4 bases and J shed 2 bases, with 14 bases lying between them. Germline loops: CDR1 MGHRA, CDR2 YSYEKL. There are 15 residues in the CDR3. The chain has TRBV4-1 and TRBJ1-1, with D maybe TRBD1 (6 bases). This clonotype was obtained from a human patient who received a liver transplant. The graft donor may have given rise to some T cells. Sequenced here: CD4+ T cells from blood, sampled 12 months after liver transplant. DNA of the CDR3: TGCGCCAGCAGCCCGACCGGGACAATAAACACTGAAGCTTTCTTT. This encodes CASSPTGTINTEAFF.